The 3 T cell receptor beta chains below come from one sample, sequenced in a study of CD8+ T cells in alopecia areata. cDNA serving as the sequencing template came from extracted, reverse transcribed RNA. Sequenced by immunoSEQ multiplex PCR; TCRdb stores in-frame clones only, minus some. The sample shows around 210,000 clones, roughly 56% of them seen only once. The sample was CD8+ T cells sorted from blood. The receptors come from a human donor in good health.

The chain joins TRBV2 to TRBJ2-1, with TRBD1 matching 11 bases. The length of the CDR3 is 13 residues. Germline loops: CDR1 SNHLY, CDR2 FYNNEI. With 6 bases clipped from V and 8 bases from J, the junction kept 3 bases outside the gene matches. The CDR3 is CASRGTGGYEQFF. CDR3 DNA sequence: TGTGCCAGCAGGGGGACAGGGGGTTATGAGCAGTTCTTC.

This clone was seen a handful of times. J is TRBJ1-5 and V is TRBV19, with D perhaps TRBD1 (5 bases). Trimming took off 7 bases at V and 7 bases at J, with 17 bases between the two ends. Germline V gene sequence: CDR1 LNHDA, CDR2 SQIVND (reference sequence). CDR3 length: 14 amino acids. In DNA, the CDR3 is TGTGCCAGTATAGCCCAAGGAGGGGTGCAGCCCCAGCATTTT. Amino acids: CASIAQGGVQPQHF.

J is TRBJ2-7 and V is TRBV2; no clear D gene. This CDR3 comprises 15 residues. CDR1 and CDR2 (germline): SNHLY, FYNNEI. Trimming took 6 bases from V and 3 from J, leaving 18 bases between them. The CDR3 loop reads CASSLKIQHRYEQYF. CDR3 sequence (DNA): TGTGCCAGCAGCCTCAAGATTCAACATCGCTACGAGCAGTACTTC.